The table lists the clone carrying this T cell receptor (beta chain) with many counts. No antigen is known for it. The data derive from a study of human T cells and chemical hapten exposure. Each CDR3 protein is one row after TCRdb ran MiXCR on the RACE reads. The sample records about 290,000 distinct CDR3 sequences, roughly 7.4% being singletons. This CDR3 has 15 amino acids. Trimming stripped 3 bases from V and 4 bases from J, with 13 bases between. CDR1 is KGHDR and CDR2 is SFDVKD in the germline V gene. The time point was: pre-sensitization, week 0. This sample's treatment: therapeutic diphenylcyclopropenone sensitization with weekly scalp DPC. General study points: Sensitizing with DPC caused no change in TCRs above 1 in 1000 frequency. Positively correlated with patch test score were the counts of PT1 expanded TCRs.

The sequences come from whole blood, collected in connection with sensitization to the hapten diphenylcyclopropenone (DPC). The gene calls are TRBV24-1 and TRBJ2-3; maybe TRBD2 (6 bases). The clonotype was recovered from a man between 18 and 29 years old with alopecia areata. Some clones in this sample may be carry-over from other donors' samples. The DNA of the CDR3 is TGTGCCACCAGTGATGGGGGGTTAGGGGCAGATACGCAGTATTTT. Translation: CATSDGGLGADTQYF.